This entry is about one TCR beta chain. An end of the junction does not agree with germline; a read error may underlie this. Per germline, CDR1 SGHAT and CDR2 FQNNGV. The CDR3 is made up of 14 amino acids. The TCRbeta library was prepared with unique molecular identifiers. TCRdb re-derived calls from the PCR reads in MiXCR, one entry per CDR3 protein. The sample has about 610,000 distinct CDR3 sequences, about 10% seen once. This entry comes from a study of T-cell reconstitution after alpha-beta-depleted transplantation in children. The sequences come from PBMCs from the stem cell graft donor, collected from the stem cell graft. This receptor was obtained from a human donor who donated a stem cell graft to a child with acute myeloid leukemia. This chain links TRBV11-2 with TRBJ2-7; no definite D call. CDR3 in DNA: TGTACCAGCAGCTTTGGGCCTACAGACTACGAGCAGTACTTC. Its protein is CTSSFGPTDYEQYF.